This T cell receptor (beta chain) was sequenced in a study of CD8+ T cells in alopecia areata (dated by TCRdb to the late 2010s). Regarding the research as a whole: The treated patients, all with moderate-to-severe alopecia areata, were enrolled in an open-label pilot trial of oral tofacitinib given at 5 to 10 mg twice daily. Tofacitinib was administered for 6 to 18 months, and 6 months of follow-up off drug were then conducted to assess delayed response and recurrence. High-throughput TCRbeta sequencing was used to examine T cell clonal expansion in alopecia areata in both the C3H/HeJ mouse model and human patients. Human TCRbeta sequencing covered scalp tissue and sorted CD4+ and CD8+ peripheral blood T cells from patchy and totalis/universalis alopecia areata patients and healthy controls. Patients on tofacitinib were biopsied at baseline and after 4 and 24 weeks of treatment, and several of the patients also had a later scalp biopsy. Clonality in the scalp was compared among normal scalp (n=4), patchy alopecia areata scalp (n=8), and alopecia totalis/universalis scalp (n=8). RNA came from the PAXgene miRNA kit for fixed scalp, the miRNeasy kit for PBMCs, and the RNeasy kit for mouse skin. TCRbeta CDR3 regions were amplified by immunoSEQ multiplex PCR with 35 Vbeta forward and 13 Jbeta reverse primers. Overall study results and their limits: Unlike mouse skin, which is dominated by gammadelta T cells, normal human skin has resident alphabeta T cells that are also sequenced, and this complicates analysis of the scalp TCR repertoire. TCR sequences shared between patients were less clear than in mice, possibly partly because of HLA diversity in the patient population. Higher clonality and more expanded CD8+ clones were observed in lesional scalp than in normal scalp, particularly in alopecia totalis/universalis, a finding suggestive of antigenic drive.

This clone has only one observation. The target of this receptor is not known. One end of the junction varies from germline; a read error may be responsible. The library was made by the immunoSEQ multiplex PCR assay. RNA was extracted from all samples and reverse transcribed into cDNA as template for TCR sequencing. SuperScript III was used to make first-strand cDNA, primed with a 2:1 mix of oligo-dT and random hexamers. A synthetic immune receptor repertoire was used to measure amplification bias, and any remaining bias was corrected computationally. On the authors' methods: Raw reads were preprocessed for error removal, and CDR3 was defined according to IMGT conventions as running from the conserved cysteine to phenylalanine. Clonality was calculated as 1 minus Shannon entropy normalized by log2 of the number of productive unique TCRs. Scalp TCRbeta sequences were cross-referenced with sorted blood CD4 and CD8 repertoires so that the CD4 or CD8 identity of scalp clones could be inferred. The table comes from immuneACCESS by way of TCRdb, which keeps in-frame sequences with V and J called. Part of the clones is missing from these tables; in studies checked, under half for an unresolved V gene and the rest for unknown reasons. D and trimming were read from the DNA, whereas the V and J calls and clone size are those reported in that table. The sample includes 140,000 to 150,000 clones, with about 60% observed a single time. The ten most abundant clones make up 5% to 7% of the sample.

The sample's time point label, decoded: baseline before oral tofacitinib. Lesional scalp punch biopsies and peripheral blood were collected from alopecia areata patients. PBMCs were isolated by density centrifugation and stained for CD3, CD4 and CD8, after which CD4+ and CD8+ T cells were sorted on a FACSAria. The source material was CD4+ T cells sorted from blood, sampled at week 0. The clonotype was recovered from a human donor with alopecia areata.

The nucleotide sequence reads TGTGCCAGCAGCTTGGGCGGCGGGGGGAGGATCTTC. The resulting protein is CASSLGGGGRIF. Rearrangement joined TRBV11-2 to TRBJ2-1, and 8 junction bases match TRBD2. The CDR3 sequence holds 12 residues, the cysteine and phenylalanine included. This entry keeps only the CDR3 DNA: 36 bases, framed from base 1. The CDR1 and CDR2 encoded by the germline V gene are SGHAT and FQNNGV.